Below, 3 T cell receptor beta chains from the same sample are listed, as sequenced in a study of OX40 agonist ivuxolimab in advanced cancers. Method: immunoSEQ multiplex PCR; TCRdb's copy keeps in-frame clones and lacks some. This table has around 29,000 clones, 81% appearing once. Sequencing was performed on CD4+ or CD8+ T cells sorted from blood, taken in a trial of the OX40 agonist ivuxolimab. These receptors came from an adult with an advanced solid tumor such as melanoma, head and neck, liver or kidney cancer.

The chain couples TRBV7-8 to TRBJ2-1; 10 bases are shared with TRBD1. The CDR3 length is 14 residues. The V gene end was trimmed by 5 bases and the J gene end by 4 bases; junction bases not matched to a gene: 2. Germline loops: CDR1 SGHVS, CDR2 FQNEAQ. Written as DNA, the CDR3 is TGTGCCAGCAGCCGGACAGGGGGTTACAATGAGCAGTTCTTC. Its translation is CASSRTGGYNEQFF.

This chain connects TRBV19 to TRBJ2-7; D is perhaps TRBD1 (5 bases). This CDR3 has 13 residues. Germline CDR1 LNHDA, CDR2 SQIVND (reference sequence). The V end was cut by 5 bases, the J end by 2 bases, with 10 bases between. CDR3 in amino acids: CASSPGLTYEQYF. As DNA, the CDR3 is TGTGCCAGTAGTCCAGGGCTTACCTACGAGCAGTACTTC.

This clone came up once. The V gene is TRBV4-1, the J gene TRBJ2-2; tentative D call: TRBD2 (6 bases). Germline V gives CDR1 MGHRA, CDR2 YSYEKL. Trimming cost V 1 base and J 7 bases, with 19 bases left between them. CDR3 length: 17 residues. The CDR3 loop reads CASSQGAVGLNHGELFF. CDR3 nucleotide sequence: TGCGCCAGCAGCCAAGGCGCCGTGGGACTGAATCACGGGGAGCTGTTTTTT.